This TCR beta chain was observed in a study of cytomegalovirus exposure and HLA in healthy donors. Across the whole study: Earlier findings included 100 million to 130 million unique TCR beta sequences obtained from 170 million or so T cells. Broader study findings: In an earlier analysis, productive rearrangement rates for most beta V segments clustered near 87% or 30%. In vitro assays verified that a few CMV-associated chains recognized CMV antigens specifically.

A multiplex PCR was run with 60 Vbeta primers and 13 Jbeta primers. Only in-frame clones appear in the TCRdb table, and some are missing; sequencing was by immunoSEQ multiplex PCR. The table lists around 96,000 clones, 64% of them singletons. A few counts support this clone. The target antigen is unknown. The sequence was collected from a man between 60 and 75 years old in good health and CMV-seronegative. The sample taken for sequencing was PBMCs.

Here the CDR3 reads CASSVGQGYNSPLHF. The DNA of the CDR3 is TGTGCCAGCAGCGTGGGACAGGGGTATAATTCACCCCTCCACTTT. This chain connects TRBV9 to TRBJ1-6; 10 bases agree with TRBD1. The CDR3 runs to 15 residues. The germline V gene encodes CDR1 SGDLS and CDR2 YYNGEE. V was clipped by 2 bases and J by 4 bases; unmatched bases: 0.